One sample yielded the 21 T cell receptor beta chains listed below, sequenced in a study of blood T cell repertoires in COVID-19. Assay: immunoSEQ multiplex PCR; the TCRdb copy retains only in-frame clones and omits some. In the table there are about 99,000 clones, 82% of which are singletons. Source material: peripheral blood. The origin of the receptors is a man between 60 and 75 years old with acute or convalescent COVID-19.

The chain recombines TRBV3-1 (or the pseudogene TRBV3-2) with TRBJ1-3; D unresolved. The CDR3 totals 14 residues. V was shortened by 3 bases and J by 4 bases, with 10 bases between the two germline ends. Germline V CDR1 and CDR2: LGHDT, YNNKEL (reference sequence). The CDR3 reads CASSHDTFGNTIYF. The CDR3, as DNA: TGTGCCAGCAGCCACGACACTTTCGGAAACACCATATATTTT.

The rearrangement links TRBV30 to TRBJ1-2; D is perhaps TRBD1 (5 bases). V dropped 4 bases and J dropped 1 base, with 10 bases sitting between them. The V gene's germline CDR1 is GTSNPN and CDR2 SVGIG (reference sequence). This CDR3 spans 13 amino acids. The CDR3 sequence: CAWMTEDNYGYTF. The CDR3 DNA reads TGTGCCTGGATGACAGAAGATAACTATGGCTACACCTTC.

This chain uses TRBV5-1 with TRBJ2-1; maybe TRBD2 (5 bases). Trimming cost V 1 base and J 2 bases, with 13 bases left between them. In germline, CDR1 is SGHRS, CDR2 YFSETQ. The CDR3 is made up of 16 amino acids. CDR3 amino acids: CASSLNTEDPYNEQFF. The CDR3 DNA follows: TGCGCCAGCAGCTTGAATACGGAGGACCCCTACAATGAGCAGTTCTTC.

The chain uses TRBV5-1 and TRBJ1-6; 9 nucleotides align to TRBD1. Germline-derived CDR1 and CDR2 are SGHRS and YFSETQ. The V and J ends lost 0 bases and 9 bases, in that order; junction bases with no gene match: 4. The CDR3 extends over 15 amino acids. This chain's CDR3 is CASSLEGTGSSPLHF. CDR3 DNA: TGCGCCAGCAGCTTGGAAGGGACAGGGAGTTCACCCCTCCACTTT.

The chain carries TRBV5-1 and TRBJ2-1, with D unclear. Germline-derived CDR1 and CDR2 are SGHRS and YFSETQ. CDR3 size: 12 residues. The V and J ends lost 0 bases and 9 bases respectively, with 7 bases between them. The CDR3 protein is CASSLDPGEQFF. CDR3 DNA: TGCGCCAGCAGCTTGGACCCGGGTGAGCAGTTCTTC.

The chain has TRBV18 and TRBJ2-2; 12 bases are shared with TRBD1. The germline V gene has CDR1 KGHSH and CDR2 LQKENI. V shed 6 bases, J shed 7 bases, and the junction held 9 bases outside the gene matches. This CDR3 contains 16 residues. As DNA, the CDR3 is TGTGCCAGCTCCCCCCGCGGGACAGGGGGCATCGGGGAGCTGTTTTTT. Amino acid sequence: CASSPRGTGGIGELFF.

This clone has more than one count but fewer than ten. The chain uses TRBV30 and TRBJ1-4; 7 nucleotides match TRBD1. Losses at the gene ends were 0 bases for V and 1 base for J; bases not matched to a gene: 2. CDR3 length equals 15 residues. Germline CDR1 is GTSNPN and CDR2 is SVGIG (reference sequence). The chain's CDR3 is CAWSVRTGTNEKLFF. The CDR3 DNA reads TGTGCCTGGAGTGTTCGGACAGGAACTAATGAAAAACTGTTTTTT.

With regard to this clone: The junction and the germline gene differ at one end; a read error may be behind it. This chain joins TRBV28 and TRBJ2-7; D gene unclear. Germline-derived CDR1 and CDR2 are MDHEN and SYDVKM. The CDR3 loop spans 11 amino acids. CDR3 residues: CAGSSNYEQYF. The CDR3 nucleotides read TGTGCCGGCAGTTCCAACTACGAGCAGTACTTC.

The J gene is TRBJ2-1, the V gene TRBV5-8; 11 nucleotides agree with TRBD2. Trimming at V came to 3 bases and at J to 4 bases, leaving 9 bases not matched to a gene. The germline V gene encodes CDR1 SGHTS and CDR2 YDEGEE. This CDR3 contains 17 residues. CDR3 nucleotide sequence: TGTGCCAGCAGCTGGATGGTTGGGACTAGCGGTTACAATGAGCAGTTCTTC. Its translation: CASSWMVGTSGYNEQFF.

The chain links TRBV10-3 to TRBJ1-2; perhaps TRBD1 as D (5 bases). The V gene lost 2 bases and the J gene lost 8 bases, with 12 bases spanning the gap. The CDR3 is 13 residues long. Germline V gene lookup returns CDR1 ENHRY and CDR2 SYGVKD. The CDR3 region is CAISERQLAGYTF. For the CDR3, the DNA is TGTGCCATCAGTGAGCGACAGCTAGCGGGCTACACCTTC.

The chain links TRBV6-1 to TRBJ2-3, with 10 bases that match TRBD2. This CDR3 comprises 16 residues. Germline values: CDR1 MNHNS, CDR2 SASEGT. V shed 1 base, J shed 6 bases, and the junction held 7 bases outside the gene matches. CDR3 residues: CASSEVDSGGRDTQYF. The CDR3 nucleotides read TGTGCCAGCAGTGAAGTGGATAGCGGGGGGAGGGATACGCAGTATTTT.

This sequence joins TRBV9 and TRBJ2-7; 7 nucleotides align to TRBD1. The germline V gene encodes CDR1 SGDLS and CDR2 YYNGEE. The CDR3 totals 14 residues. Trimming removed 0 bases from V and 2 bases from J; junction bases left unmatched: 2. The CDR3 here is CASSVGDRTYEQYF. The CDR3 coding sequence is TGTGCCAGCAGCGTAGGGGACAGAACCTACGAGCAGTACTTC.

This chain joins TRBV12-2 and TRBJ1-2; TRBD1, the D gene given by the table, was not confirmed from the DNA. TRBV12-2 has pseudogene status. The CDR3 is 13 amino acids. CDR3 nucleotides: TGTGCAAGTCGCTTAGGGACAGGGTCTGGCTACACCTTC. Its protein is CASRLGTGSGYTF.

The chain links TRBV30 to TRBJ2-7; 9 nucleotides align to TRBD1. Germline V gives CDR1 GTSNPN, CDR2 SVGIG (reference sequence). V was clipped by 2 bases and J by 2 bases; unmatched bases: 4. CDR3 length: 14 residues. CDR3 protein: CAWSTGTGTYEQYF. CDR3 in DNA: TGTGCCTGGAGTACCGGGACAGGGACCTACGAGCAGTACTTC.

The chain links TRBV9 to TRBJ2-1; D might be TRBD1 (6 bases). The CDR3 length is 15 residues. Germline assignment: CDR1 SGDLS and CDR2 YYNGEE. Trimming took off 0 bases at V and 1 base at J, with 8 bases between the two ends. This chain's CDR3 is CASSVEGGSYNEQFF. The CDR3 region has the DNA TGTGCCAGCAGCGTAGAAGGGGGTTCCTACAATGAGCAGTTCTTC. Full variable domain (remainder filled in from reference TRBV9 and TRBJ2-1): DSGVTQTPKHLITATGQRVTLRCSPRSGDLSVYWYQQSLDQGLQFLIQYYNGEERAKGNILERFSAQQFPDLHSELNLSSLELGDSALYFCASSVEGGSYNEQFFGPGTRLTVL.

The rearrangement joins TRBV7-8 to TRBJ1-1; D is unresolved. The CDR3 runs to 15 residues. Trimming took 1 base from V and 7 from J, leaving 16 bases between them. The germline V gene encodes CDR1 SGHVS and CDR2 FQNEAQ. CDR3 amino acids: CASSLEVGPGIEAFF. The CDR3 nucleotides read TGTGCCAGCAGCTTAGAGGTGGGTCCGGGAATTGAAGCTTTCTTT.

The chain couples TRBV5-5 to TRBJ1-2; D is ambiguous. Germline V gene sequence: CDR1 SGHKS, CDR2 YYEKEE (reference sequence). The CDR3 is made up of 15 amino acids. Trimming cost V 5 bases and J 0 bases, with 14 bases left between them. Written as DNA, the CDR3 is TGTGCCAGCAGAGAGTGGACCGGGACTAACTATGGCTACACCTTC. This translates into CASREWTGTNYGYTF.

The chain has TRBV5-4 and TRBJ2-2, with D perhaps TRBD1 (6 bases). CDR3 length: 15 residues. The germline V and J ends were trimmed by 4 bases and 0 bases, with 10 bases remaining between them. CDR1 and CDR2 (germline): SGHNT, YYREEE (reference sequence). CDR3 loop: CASSRQAANTGELFF. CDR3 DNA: TGTGCCAGCAGCCGACAGGCGGCGAACACCGGGGAGCTGTTTTTT.

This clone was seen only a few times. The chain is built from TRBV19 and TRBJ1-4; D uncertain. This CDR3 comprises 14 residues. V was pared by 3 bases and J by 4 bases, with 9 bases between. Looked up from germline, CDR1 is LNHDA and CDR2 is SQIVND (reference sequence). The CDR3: CASSILVNNEKLFF. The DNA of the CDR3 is TGTGCCAGTAGTATTCTAGTAAATAATGAAAAACTGTTTTTT.

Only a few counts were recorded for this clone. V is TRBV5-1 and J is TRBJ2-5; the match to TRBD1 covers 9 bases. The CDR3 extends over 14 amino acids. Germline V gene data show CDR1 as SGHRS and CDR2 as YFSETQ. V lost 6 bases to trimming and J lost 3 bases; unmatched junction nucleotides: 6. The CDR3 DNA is TGCGCCAGCACCCTCCGGGACAGGGAAGAGACCCAGTACTTC. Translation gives CASTLRDREETQYF.

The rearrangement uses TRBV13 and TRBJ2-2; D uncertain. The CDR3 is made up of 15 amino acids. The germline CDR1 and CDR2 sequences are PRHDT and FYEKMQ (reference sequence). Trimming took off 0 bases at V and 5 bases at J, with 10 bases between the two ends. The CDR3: CASSLGGAYTGELFF. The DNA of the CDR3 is TGTGCCAGCAGCTTAGGGGGCGCGTATACCGGGGAGCTGTTTTTT. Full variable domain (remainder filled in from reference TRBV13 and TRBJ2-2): AAGVIQSPRHLIKEKRETATLKCYPIPRHDTVYWYQQGPGQDPQFLISFYEKMQSDKGSIPDRFSAQQFSDYHSELNMSSLELGDSALYFCASSLGGAYTGELFFGEGSRLTVL.